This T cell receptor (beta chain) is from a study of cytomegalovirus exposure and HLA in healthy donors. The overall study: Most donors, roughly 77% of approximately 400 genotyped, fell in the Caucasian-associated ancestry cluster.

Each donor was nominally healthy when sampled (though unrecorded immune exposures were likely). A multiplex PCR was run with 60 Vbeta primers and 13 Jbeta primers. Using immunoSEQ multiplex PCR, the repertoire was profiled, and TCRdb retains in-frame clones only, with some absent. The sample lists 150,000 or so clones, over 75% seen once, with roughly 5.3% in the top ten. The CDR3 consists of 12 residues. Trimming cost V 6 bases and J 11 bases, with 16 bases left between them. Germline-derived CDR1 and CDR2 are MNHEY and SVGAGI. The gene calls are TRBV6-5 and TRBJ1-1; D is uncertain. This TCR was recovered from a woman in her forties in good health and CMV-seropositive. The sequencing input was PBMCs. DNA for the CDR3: TGTGCCAGCAGGGACCCAGGAGGTAGGGCTTTCTTT. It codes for CASRDPGGRAFF.